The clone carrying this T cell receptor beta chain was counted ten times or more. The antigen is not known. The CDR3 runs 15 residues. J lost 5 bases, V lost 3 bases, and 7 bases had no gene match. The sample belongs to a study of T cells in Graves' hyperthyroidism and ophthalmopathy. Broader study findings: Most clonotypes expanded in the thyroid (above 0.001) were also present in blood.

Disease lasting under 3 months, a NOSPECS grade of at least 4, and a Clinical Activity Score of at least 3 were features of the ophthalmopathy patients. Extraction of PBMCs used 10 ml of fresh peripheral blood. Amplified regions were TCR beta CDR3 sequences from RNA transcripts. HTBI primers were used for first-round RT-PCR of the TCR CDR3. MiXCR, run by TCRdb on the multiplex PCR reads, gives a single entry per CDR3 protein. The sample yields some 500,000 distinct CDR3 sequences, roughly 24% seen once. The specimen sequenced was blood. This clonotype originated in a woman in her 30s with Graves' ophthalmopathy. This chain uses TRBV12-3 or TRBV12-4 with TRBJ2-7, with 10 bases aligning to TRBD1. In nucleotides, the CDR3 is TGTGCCAGCAGTTTCGGGACAGGGGTCCCCAACGAGCAGTACTTC. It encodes CASSFGTGVPNEQYF.